The entry that follows covers one T cell receptor beta chain sequence. Trimming shortened V by 6 bases and J by 3 bases, and 11 bases separated the two germline ends. Germline V gene data show CDR1 as MNHEY and CDR2 as SVGAGI. The CDR3 totals 14 residues. This record comes from a study of blood T cell repertoires in COVID-19. Study background: PBMCs, B-cell-depleted T cells, or T cells were the source of the cDNA or gDNA that made up the material.

Repertoires were generated with immunoSEQ multiplex PCR, while TCRdb's copy carries only in-frame clones and drops some. The data hold approximately 190,000 clones, with about 86% observed a single time. The chain links TRBV6-5 to TRBJ1-4, with D perhaps matching TRBD1 (6 bases). The sequence was obtained from a woman between 35 and 50 years old in a cohort exposed to, infected with or recovered from COVID-19 (not recorded which). Sequencing was performed on PBMCs or T cells enriched from blood (not recorded which). Written as DNA, the CDR3 is TGTGCCAGCAGGGACAGTGGGGCTAATGAAAAACTGTTTTTT. This encodes CASRDSGANEKLFF.